A selection of T cell receptor beta chains follows, all from one sample in a study of CD8 T cells in Susac syndrome. TCRdb reanalysed the immunoSEQ multiplex PCR reads using MiXCR and keeps one entry per CDR3 protein. The data contain about 76,000 distinct CDR3 sequences, about 94% of them singletons. What was sequenced was CD8+ T cells from PBMCs. These TCRs come from a human donor with Susac syndrome. Each CDR3 is given with its conserved first and last residue. Fields, in order: clone size, D gene, J gene, V gene, CDR3 length, CDR3 protein. D genes are given only for firm matches. Size is stated for part of the rows, as once, few or many counts, or as a class when the clone is expanded.

- TRBD2 TRBJ2-3 TRBV19 13 CASSGGDEDTQYF
- - TRBJ1-1 TRBV25-1 13 CASSRSGNTEAFF
- - TRBJ1-2 TRBV10-3 15 CAISESLQGTDGYTF
- - TRBJ2-3 TRBV11-2 15 CASSWGGRRTDTQYF
- - TRBJ1-1 TRBV5-4 14 CASSAPREDTEAFF
- TRBD2 TRBJ2-1 TRBV29-1 15 CSAPGTSGAYNEQFF
once - TRBJ2-7 TRBV6-2/TRBV6-3 12 CASSYGLGEQYF
- - TRBJ2-7 TRBV7-2 14 CASSLNVNSYEQYF
once - TRBJ1-2 TRBV11-1 16 CASSLARGTEIGGYTF
few - TRBJ2-7 TRBV9 11 CASGGRNEQYF
- - TRBJ1-1 TRBV5-1 15 CASSLDSGRVAEAFF
- - TRBJ2-7 TRBV4-2 17 CASSPPCPGTRPHEQYF
- TRBD2 TRBJ2-3 TRBV9 17 CASSTHGSGQSTDTQYF
- - TRBJ1-2 TRBV27 12 CASSKGKDGYTF
- TRBD1 TRBJ1-4 TRBV12-3/TRBV12-4 14 CASTDRGRREKLFF
- - TRBJ1-1 TRBV19 14 CASSMGTMNTEAFF
- - TRBJ1-5 TRBV12-3/TRBV12-4 14 CASSYGGANQPQHF
- - TRBJ2-5 TRBV20-1 10 CSAITETQYF
- - TRBJ2-4 TRBV5-1 16 CASSLSAGVDKNIQYF
once - TRBJ2-3 TRBV11-2 13 CASPSGQRDTQYF
- - TRBJ2-7 TRBV27 15 CASSPQGLRNYEQYF
- - TRBJ2-3 TRBV20-1 13 CSARDSTTDTQYF
- - TRBJ2-7 TRBV21-1 16 CASSKGGQGGSYEQYF
- TRBD1 TRBJ2-7 TRBV20-1 14 CSASGQGIFYEQYF
- - TRBJ2-2 TRBV11-2 16 CASSHLPHANTGELFF
- TRBD1 TRBJ2-7 TRBV6-1 17 CASSESPWTGGAYEQYF
- - TRBJ1-5 TRBV2 15 CASSARGISNQPQHF
- TRBD2 TRBJ2-1 TRBV4-3 17 CASSQGIAGTIDNEQFF
- - TRBJ2-2 TRBV28 17 CASSLMRSVGGTGELFF
- - TRBJ2-5 TRBV20-1 12 CSAPNQKETQYF
once - TRBJ1-4 TRBV6-1 14 CASSETFGVEKLFF
- - TRBJ1-1 TRBV29-1 13 CSGRQVLNTEAFF
- TRBD1 TRBJ1-1 TRBV19 14 CASEPRDRGTEAFF
- - TRBJ2-7 TRBV27 15 CASSFSSLLSYEQYF
- TRBD1 TRBJ2-1 TRBV5-1 15 CASWTGGTGYNEQFF
once TRBD1 TRBJ1-2 TRBV3-1 15 CASSRLQGDLYGYTF